The TCR beta chain under discussion was sequenced for a study of T cell clusters in autoimmune cytopenias. One tube held mixed TRB-A and TRB-B primer pools for touch-down PCR. With the multiplex PCR reads reprocessed, TCRdb shows one record per CDR3 protein and no DNA. Found here are 7,000 or so distinct CDR3 sequences; the top ten clones hold about 17%. The CDR3 consists of 14 residues. Germline CDR1 MNHEY, CDR2 SVGAGI. Its frequency marks this clonotype as medium-sized. About 37,500 genome equivalents of blood DNA were amplified for TRB. This sample also belongs to another study, concerning T cell repertoires in aging, cancer and after chemotherapy. That paper states: Healthy donor repertoires were recorded over several months to years and showed clear clonal overlap. Age-matched healthy donors had significantly more diverse, less clonal blood TCR repertoires than untreated cancer patients.

The chain joins TRBV6-5 to TRBJ2-7; TCRdb lists TRBD1, though no DNA is available to test this call. The sequence derives from a human donor in good health. Sequenced input: peripheral blood. The chain's CDR3 is CASRPLGASYEQYF.